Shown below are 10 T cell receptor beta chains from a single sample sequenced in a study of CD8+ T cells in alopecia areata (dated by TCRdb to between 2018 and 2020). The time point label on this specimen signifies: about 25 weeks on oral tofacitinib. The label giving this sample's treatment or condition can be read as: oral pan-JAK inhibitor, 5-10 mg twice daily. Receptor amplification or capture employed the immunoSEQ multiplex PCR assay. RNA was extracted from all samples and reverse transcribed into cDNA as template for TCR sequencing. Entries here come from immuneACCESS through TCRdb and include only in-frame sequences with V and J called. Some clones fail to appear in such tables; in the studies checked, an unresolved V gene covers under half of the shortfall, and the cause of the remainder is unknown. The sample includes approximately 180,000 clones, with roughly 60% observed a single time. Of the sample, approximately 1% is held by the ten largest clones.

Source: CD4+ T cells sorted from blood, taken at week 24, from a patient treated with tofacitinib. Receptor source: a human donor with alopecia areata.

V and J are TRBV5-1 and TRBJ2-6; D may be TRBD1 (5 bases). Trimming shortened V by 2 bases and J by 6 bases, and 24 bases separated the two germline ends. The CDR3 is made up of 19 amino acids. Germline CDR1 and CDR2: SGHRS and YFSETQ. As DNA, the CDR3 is TGCGCCAGCAGCTTTGGGCGGTTAGGGGCCTCGATTGAGGCCAACGTCCTGACTTTC. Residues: CASSFGRLGASIEANVLTF.

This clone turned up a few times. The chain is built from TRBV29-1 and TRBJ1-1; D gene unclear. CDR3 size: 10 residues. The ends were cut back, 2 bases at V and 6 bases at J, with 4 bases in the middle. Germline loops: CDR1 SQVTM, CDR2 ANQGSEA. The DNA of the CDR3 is TGCAGCGTTGAACCCCCTGAAGCTTTCTTT. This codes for CSVEPPEAFF.

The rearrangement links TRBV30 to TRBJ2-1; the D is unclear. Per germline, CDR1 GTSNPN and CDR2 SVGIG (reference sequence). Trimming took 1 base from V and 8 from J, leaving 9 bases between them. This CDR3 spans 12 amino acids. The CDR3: CAWSDVIYEQFF. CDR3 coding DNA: TGTGCCTGGAGTGATGTAATCTATGAGCAGTTCTTC.

The CDR3 protein is CASSQVGTGYEQYF. The CDR3 nucleotides read TGCGCCAGCAGCCAAGTTGGGACAGGCTACGAGCAGTACTTC. This chain uses TRBV4-1 with TRBJ2-7, with 8 bases identical to TRBD1. Losses at the gene ends were 1 base for V and 3 bases for J; bases not matched to a gene: 2. The CDR3 has 14 amino acids. Germline V gene data show CDR1 as MGHRA and CDR2 as YSYEKL.

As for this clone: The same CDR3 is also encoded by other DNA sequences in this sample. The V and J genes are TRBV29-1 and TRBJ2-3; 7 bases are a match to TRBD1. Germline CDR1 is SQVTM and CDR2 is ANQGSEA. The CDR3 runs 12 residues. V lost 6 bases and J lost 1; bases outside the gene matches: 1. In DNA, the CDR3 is TGCAGCGTAGACAGGGGCACAGATACGCAGTATTTT. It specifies CSVDRGTDTQYF.

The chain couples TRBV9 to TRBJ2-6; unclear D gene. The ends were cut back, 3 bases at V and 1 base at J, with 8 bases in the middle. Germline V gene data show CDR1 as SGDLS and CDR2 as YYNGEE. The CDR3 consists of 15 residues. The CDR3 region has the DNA TGTGCCAGCAGCGCCACCGATTCTGGGGCCAACGTCCTGACTTTC. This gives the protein CASSATDSGANVLTF.

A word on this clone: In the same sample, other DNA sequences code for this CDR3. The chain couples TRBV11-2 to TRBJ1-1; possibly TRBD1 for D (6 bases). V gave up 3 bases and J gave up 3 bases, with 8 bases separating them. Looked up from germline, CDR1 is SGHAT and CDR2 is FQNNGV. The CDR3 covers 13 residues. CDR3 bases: TGTGCCAGCAGCTTGGAGGGGGACACTGAAGCTTTCTTT. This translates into CASSLEGDTEAFF.

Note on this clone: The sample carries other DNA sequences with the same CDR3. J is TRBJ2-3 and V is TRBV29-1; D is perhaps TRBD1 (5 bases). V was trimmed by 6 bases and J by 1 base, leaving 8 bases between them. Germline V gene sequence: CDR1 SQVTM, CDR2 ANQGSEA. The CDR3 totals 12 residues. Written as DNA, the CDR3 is TGCAGCGTAGAACAGGGCACAGATACGCAGTATTTT. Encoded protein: CSVEQGTDTQYF.

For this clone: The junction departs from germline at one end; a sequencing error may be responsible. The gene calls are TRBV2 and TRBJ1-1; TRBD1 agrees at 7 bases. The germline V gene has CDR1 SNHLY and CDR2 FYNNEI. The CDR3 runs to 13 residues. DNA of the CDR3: TGTGCCAGCAGCCGGGACAGAACAACTCTAAACCTCTTT. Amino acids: CASSRDRTTLNLF. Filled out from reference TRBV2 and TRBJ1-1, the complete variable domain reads EPEVTQTPSHQVTQMGQEVILRCVPISNHLYFYWYRQILGQKVEFLVSFYNNEISEKSEIFDDQFSVERPDGSNFTLKIRSTKLEDSAMYFCASSRDRTTLNLFGQGTRLTVV.

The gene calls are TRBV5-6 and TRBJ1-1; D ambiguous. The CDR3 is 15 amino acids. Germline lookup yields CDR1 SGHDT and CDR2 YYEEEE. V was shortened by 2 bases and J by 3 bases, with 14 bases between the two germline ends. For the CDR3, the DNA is TGTGCCAGCAGCTTACCTCAGGCCCGGGACACTGAAGCTTTCTTT. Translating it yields CASSLPQARDTEAFF.